These 23 T cell receptor beta chains came from one sample sequenced in a study of shared clonotypes between healthy human individuals (dated by TCRdb to about 2020). Library construction relied on the immunoSEQ multiplex PCR assay. TCRdb took this table from immuneACCESS and kept in-frame rearrangements with V and J called. Such tables lack part of the clones; where checked against another copy, unresolved V genes explain under half of the gap, and the rest is unexplained. In this sample the table shows millions of clones, just under 95% of which occur a single time. 0.9% to 1.3% of the sample is held by the ten biggest clonotypes. For the CD8 naive samples, CD45RO-negative cells were positively selected for CCR7, yielding a CD45RA+CCR7+ population from which TemRA cells were excluded. Sequencing was carried out using naive CD8+ T cells sorted from blood. The sample's cell subset or site label is to be understood as: CD45RA+CCR7+. Source of these receptors: a man between 18 and 35 years old in good health.

The V gene is TRBV7-2, the J gene TRBJ2-3; 12 bases line up with TRBD2. CDR1 and CDR2 from the germline V gene are SGHTA and FQGNSA. V was clipped by 5 bases and J by 6 bases; unmatched bases: 6. There are 15 residues in the CDR3. The CDR3 DNA is TGTGCCAGCAGCCGACTAGCGGGGGTCTTTGATACGCAGTATTTT. This sequence encodes CASSRLAGVFDTQYF.

A remark on this clone: The identical CDR3 is also encoded by other nucleotide sequences in the sample. The chain links TRBV4-1 to TRBJ2-1; 8 positions match TRBD2. This CDR3 spans 15 amino acids. With 4 bases clipped from V and 0 bases from J, the junction kept 2 bases outside the gene matches. The V gene's germline CDR1 is MGHRA and CDR2 YSYEKL. The CDR3 is CASSLAGSSYNEQFF. CDR3 nucleotide sequence: TGCGCCAGCAGCCTAGCGGGAAGCTCCTACAATGAGCAGTTCTTC.

The chain uses TRBV4-1 and TRBJ1-6; a possible D gene is TRBD1 (6 bases). This CDR3 is 15 amino acids long. V lost 4 bases to trimming and J lost 10 bases, with 17 bases between them. CDR1 and CDR2 (germline): MGHRA, YSYEKL. The CDR3 reads CASSLRDISNSPLHF. CDR3 sequence (DNA): TGCGCCAGCAGCCTACGGGACATTTCTAACTCACCCCTCCACTTT.

V and J are TRBV2 and TRBJ2-7; D is unresolved. The CDR3 is 15 amino acids. Germline CDR1 SNHLY, CDR2 FYNNEI. The germline V and J ends were trimmed by 6 bases and 5 bases, with 20 bases remaining between them. CDR3 sequence: CASSPIAIKFDEQYF. CDR3 coding DNA: TGTGCCAGCAGCCCCATCGCCATAAAGTTCGACGAGCAGTACTTC.

V and J are TRBV7-9 and TRBJ1-1; unclear D gene. This CDR3 region has 14 residues. V lost 3 bases and J lost 2, with 10 bases in between. CDR1 is SEHNR and CDR2 is FQNEAQ in the germline V gene (reference sequence). CDR3 coding DNA: TGTGCCAGCAGCTTTTTGACGGTCAACACTGAAGCTTTCTTT. This codes for CASSFLTVNTEAFF.

The genes are TRBV7-9 and TRBJ2-7; 7 nucleotides agree with TRBD1. Germline-derived CDR1 and CDR2 are SEHNR and FQNEAQ (reference sequence). With V trimmed by 2 bases and J by 0 bases, 4 bases remained unmatched. The CDR3 totals 15 residues. CDR3 DNA sequence: TGTGCCAGCAGCTTACCCGGGGACAGCTCCTACGAGCAGTACTTC. Amino acids: CASSLPGDSSYEQYF.

This clone was observed a single time. The chain has TRBV7-6 and TRBJ2-7; tentatively, D is TRBD1 or TRBD2 (5 bases each). CDR3 size: 14 residues. Germline V CDR1 and CDR2: SGHVS, FNYEAQ. Trimming shortened V by 5 bases and J by 2 bases, and 13 bases separated the two germline ends. Here the CDR3 reads CASSPGTGAYEQYF. As DNA, the CDR3 is TGTGCCAGCAGCCCAGGGACCGGAGCCTACGAGCAGTACTTC.

The J gene is TRBJ2-5, the V gene TRBV29-1; 7 nucleotides agree with TRBD1. This CDR3 contains 12 residues. Germline V CDR1 and CDR2: SQVTM, ANQGSEA. V was pared by 4 bases and J by 7 bases, with 6 bases of the junction left unmatched. CDR3 nucleotides: TGCAGCGTTGCAGGGACAGAAGGGACCCAGTACTTC. Residues: CSVAGTEGTQYF.

The genes are TRBV5-1 and TRBJ2-5; D is possibly TRBD2 (7 bases). V lost 3 bases to trimming and J lost 1 base, with 13 bases between them. There are 15 residues in the CDR3. The germline V gene encodes CDR1 SGHRS and CDR2 YFSETQ. The CDR3 sequence: CASSWEGGRQETQYF. In DNA, the CDR3 is TGCGCCAGCAGCTGGGAGGGGGGGCGCCAAGAGACCCAGTACTTC.

The chain is built from TRBV27 and TRBJ2-2, with D maybe TRBD2 (5 bases). The germline V and J ends were trimmed by 5 bases and 5 bases, with 18 bases remaining between them. Germline V gene data show CDR1 as MNHEY and CDR2 as SMNVEV (reference sequence). CDR3 length: 16 residues. DNA of the CDR3: TGTGCCAGCAGTCCACTCGGGGTAGAGGGTACCGGGGAGCTGTTTTTT. It translates to CASSPLGVEGTGELFF.

This rearrangement joins TRBV5-1 to TRBJ1-2; a possible D gene is TRBD1 (5 bases). V shed 0 bases and J shed 6 bases, with 18 bases lying between them. CDR1 and CDR2 from the germline V gene are SGHRS and YFSETQ. The CDR3 is 16 amino acids. CDR3 DNA sequence: TGCGCCAGCAGCTTGGGAAAATCGTGGGGCGCGGATGGCTACACCTTC. It is translated as CASSLGKSWGADGYTF.

This clone was picked up one time. The rearrangement uses TRBV4-1 and TRBJ2-3, with TRBD2 matching 8 bases. Germline CDR1 is MGHRA and CDR2 is YSYEKL. V gave up 1 base and J gave up 3 bases; unmatched junction bases: 6. The CDR3 consists of 16 residues. As DNA, the CDR3 is TGCGCCAGCAGCCAAGTCCGGGCGGGAGGTACAGATACGCAGTATTTT. This encodes CASSQVRAGGTDTQYF.

The V call is TRBV13, the J call TRBJ1-1, with 7 bases lining up with TRBD1. V lost 4 bases to trimming and J lost 4 bases; unmatched junction nucleotides: 6. The CDR3 has 14 residues. Looked up from germline, CDR1 is PRHDT and CDR2 is FYEKMQ (reference sequence). This chain's CDR3 is CASSYDRVSTEAFF. The DNA for the CDR3 is TGTGCCAGCAGCTACGACAGGGTAAGCACTGAAGCTTTCTTT. Complete variable domain (other parts from reference TRBV13 and TRBJ1-1): AAGVIQSPRHLIKEKRETATLKCYPIPRHDTVYWYQQGPGQDPQFLISFYEKMQSDKGSIPDRFSAQQFSDYHSELNMSSLELGDSALYFCASSYDRVSTEAFFGQGTRLTVV.

The genes are TRBV4-1 and TRBJ2-1; 8 bases map to TRBD2. With V trimmed by 2 bases and J by 6 bases, 12 bases remained unmatched. The length of the CDR3 is 17 residues. From germline, CDR1 is MGHRA and CDR2 YSYEKL. The CDR3: CASSQRVSRGAFNEQFF. DNA of the CDR3: TGCGCCAGCAGCCAAAGGGTATCGCGGGGGGCCTTCAATGAGCAGTTCTTC.

This chain connects TRBV6-5 to TRBJ2-1, with D possibly being TRBD2 (6 bases). CDR1 and CDR2 (germline): MNHEY, SVGAGI. Trimming pared 2 bases from V and 5 bases from J, leaving 13 bases between. The CDR3 has 15 residues. As DNA, the CDR3 is TGTGCCAGCAGTTACCCGGGAGTCGCAAACAATGAGCAGTTCTTC. Amino acids: CASSYPGVANNEQFF.

The V and J genes are TRBV2 and TRBJ2-3, with D perhaps matching TRBD2 (5 bases). This CDR3 has 13 amino acids. Trimming shortened V by 8 bases and J by 2 bases, and 11 bases separated the two germline ends. Looked up from germline, CDR1 is SNHLY and CDR2 is FYNNEI. CDR3 nucleotides: TGTGCCAGCCCTGGACTGATCACAGATACGCAGTATTTT. It is translated as CASPGLITDTQYF.

This clone was recorded once. The chain combines TRBV9 with TRBJ1-1; the match to TRBD1 covers 9 bases. CDR3 size: 13 residues. In germline, CDR1 is SGDLS, CDR2 YYNGEE. V dropped 5 bases and J dropped 8; count of bases not matched to a gene: 7. The CDR3 protein is CASSLQGASEAFF. The CDR3 DNA reads as TGTGCCAGCAGTTTACAGGGGGCTTCAGAAGCTTTCTTT. The full variable domain, rest sourced from reference TRBV9 and TRBJ1-1, is DSGVTQTPKHLITATGQRVTLRCSPRSGDLSVYWYQQSLDQGLQFLIQYYNGEERAKGNILERFSAQQFPDLHSELNLSSLELGDSALYFCASSLQGASEAFFGQGTRLTVV.

V usage is TRBV7-3 and J usage is TRBJ1-6; D is uncertain. The CDR3 totals 13 residues. From germline, CDR1 is SGHTA and CDR2 FQGTGA. V lost 2 bases and J 10 bases, leaving 9 bases between the germline ends. CDR3: CASSLGPASPLHF. CDR3 bases: TGTGCCAGCAGCTTAGGGCCAGCCTCACCCCTCCACTTT.

This rearrangement joins TRBV29-1 to TRBJ2-5; D is uncertain. The V gene lost 8 bases and the J gene lost 5 bases, with 9 bases spanning the gap. Germline values: CDR1 SQVTM, CDR2 ANQGSEA. The CDR3 consists of 10 residues. CDR3: CSTLRETQYF. The CDR3 coding sequence is TGCAGCACCTTGAGGGAGACCCAGTACTTC.

This chain connects TRBV4-1 to TRBJ2-3; 10 bases map to TRBD1. With 0 bases clipped from V and 4 bases from J, the junction kept 1 base outside the gene matches. The germline V gene encodes CDR1 MGHRA and CDR2 YSYEKL. This CDR3 contains 15 residues. CDR3 protein: CASSQEGQGADTQYF. The CDR3 DNA follows: TGCGCCAGCAGCCAAGAAGGACAGGGGGCAGATACGCAGTATTTT.

Points on this clone: The same CDR3 also results from other DNA sequences found in this sample. The V gene is TRBV5-5, the J gene TRBJ2-7; D is ambiguous. The CDR3 loop spans 14 amino acids. Deletions cut 0 bases from V and 2 bases from J, with 9 bases between. Germline V gene data show CDR1 as SGHKS and CDR2 as YYEKEE (reference sequence). The CDR3 spells CASSLGAATYEQYF. The DNA for the CDR3 is TGTGCCAGCAGCTTGGGGGCGGCTACCTACGAGCAGTACTTC.

The gene calls are TRBV4-1 and TRBJ1-3; D remains unclear. Looked up from germline, CDR1 is MGHRA and CDR2 is YSYEKL. Trimming pared 0 bases from V and 0 bases from J, leaving 9 bases between. This CDR3 is built from 16 residues. The CDR3 bases are TGCGCCAGCAGCCAAGATGGTTCTAGCTCTGGAAACACCATATATTTT. Its translation is CASSQDGSSSGNTIYF.

V usage is TRBV6-5 and J usage is TRBJ2-1; 10 bases are shared with TRBD2. Per germline, CDR1 MNHEY and CDR2 SVGAGI. V dropped 3 bases and J dropped 9; count of bases not matched to a gene: 8. There are 15 residues in the CDR3. The CDR3 loop is CASSYQREGLGEQFF. In nucleotides, the CDR3 is TGTGCCAGCAGTTATCAGCGGGAGGGCCTCGGTGAGCAGTTCTTC.